This TCR beta chain was obtained from a study of T cells after yellow fever vaccination. 5'RACE template switching generated TCR cDNA, adding a universal primer site and UMIs. One entry per CDR3 protein results from TCRdb running MiXCR on the 5' RACE reads. The sample holds about 210,000 distinct CDR3 sequences; approximately 3% are singletons and the top ten take around 3.2%. Overall study results and limits: The secondary response showed a weaker magnitude and a faster peak, day 5 versus 15.

This clonotype was found many times. Its specificity is not known. V lost 1 base, J lost 5 bases, and 14 bases lay in between. The CDR3 totals 15 residues. This TCR came from a man aged 18 to 29 who received the YFV17D yellow fever vaccine. The chain employs TRBV12-3 or TRBV12-4 and TRBJ1-2; D is perhaps TRBD1 (6 bases). Source: CD4+ T cells sorted from PBMCs, taken 10 days after the yellow fever booster vaccination. CDR3 DNA sequence: TGTGCCAGCAGTTTAGAGCAGGGGATACAGTATGGCTACACCTTC. Its protein product is CASSLEQGIQYGYTF.